This note documents a single TCR beta chain sequence. The antigen remains undetermined. The time point: patch test 3, about 24 weeks after DPC sensitization. Noted treatment: therapeutic diphenylcyclopropenone sensitization with weekly scalp DPC. This sample is drawn from a study of human T cells and chemical hapten exposure. TCRdb recomputed calls from the RACE reads with MiXCR, one row per CDR3 protein. The sample lists 150,000 to 200,000 distinct CDR3 sequences, 20% to 25% occurring once. Germline-derived CDR1 and CDR2 are LGHNA and YSLEER. The CDR3 sequence is 15 residues long. Trimming cost V 0 bases and J 4 bases; bases outside gene matches: 6. Findings of the study overall: Alopecia affected the donors, so their immune response may differ from healthy people's.

This sequence originates from a woman aged 40 to 50 with alopecia areata. Some clones in this sample may be carry-over from other donors' samples. The sequences come from whole blood, collected in connection with sensitization to the hapten diphenylcyclopropenone (DPC). J is TRBJ2-7 and V is TRBV4-3; 7 bases map to TRBD2. The chain's CDR3 is CASSQDHLAAYEQYF. CDR3 in DNA: TGCGCCAGCAGCCAAGATCATCTAGCGGCTTACGAGCAGTACTTC.